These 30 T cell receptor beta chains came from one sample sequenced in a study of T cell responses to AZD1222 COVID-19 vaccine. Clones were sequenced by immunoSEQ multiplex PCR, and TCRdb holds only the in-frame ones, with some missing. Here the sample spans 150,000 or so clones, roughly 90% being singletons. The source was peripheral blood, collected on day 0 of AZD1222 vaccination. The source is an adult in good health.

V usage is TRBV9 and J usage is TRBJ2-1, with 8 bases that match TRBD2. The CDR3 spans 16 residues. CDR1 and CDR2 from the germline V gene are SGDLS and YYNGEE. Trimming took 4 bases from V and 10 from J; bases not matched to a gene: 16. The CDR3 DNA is TGTGCCAGCAGCCCCAAGGTCAGGGCGGGGGGACACGAGCAGTTCTTC. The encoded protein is CASSPKVRAGGHEQFF.

CDR3 region: CASSLDSGRFPYEQYF. The CDR3 coding sequence is TGTGCCAGCAGCCTAGATAGCGGGAGGTTCCCCTACGAGCAGTACTTC. The gene calls are TRBV7-8 and TRBJ2-7; 10 nucleotides align to TRBD2. Germline V lookup: CDR1 SGHVS, CDR2 FQNEAQ. J gave up 2 bases and V 5 bases, and 9 bases lay outside the gene matches. The CDR3 is 16 residues long.

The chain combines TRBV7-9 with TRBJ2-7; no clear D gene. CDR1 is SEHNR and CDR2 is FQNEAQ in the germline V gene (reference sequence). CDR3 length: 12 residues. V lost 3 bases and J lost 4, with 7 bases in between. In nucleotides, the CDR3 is TGTGCCAGCAGCTTTCTCCAATACGAGCAGTACTTC. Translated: CASSFLQYEQYF.

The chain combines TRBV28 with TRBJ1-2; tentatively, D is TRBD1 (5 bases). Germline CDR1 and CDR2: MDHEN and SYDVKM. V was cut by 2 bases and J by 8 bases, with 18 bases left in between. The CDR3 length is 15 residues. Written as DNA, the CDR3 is TGTGCCAGCAGTTTAGGGACCGCTCAACGTGGAGGCTACACCTTC. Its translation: CASSLGTAQRGGYTF.

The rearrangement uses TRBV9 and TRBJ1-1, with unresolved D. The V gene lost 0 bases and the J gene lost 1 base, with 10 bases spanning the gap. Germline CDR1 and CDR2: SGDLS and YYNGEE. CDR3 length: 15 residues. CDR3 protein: CASSVEDYTNTEAFF. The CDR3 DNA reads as TGTGCCAGCAGCGTAGAGGATTATACGAACACTGAAGCTTTCTTT.

This CDR3 is CATSPLGPSTDTQYF. CDR3 sequence (DNA): TGTGCCACCAGCCCTCTCGGCCCTAGCACAGATACGCAGTATTTT. The V and J genes are TRBV19 and TRBJ2-3; D not certain. This CDR3 contains 15 residues. V dropped 10 bases and J dropped 0 bases, with 17 bases sitting between them. Germline V CDR1 and CDR2: LNHDA, SQIVND (reference sequence).

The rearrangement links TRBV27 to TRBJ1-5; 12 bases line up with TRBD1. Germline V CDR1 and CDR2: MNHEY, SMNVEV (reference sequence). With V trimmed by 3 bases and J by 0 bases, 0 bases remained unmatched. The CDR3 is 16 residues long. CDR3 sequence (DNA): TGTGCCAGCAGTTTGGGACAGGGGGCTAGCAATCAGCCCCAGCATTTT. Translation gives CASSLGQGASNQPQHF.

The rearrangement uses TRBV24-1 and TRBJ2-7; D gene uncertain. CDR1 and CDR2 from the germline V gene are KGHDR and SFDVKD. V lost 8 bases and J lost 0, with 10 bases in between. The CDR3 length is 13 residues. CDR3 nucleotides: TGTGCCACCAACGATGTGATCTCCTACGAGCAGTACTTC. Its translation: CATNDVISYEQYF.

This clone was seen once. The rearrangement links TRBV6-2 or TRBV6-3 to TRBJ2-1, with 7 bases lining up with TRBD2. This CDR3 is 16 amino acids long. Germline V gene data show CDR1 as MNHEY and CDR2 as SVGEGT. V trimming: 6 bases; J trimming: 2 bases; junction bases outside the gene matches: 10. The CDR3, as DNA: TGTGCCAGCAGCTCGAGCGGGGATGAAACCTACAATGAGCAGTTCTTC. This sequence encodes CASSSSGDETYNEQFF.

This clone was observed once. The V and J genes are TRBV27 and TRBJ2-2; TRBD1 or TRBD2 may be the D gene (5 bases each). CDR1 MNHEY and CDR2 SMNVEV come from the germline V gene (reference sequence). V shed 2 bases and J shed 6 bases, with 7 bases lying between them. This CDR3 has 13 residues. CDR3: CASSLRGAGELFF. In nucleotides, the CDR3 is TGTGCCAGCAGTTTAAGGGGAGCCGGGGAGCTGTTTTTT.

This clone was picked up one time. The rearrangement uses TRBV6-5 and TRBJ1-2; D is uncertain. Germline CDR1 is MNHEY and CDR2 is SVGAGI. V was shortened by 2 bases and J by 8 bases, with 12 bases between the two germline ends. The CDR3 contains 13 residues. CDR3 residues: CASSYEEGRGYTF. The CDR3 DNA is TGTGCCAGCAGTTACGAGGAGGGCCGGGGCTACACCTTC.

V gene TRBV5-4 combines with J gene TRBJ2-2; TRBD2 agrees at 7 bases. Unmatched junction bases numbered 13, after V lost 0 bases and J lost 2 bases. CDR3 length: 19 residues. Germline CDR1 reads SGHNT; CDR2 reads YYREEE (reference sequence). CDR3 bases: TGTGCCAGCAGCTTGGGGACGTTGGCGGGAGTGGGTAACACCGGGGAGCTGTTTTTT. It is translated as CASSLGTLAGVGNTGELFF.

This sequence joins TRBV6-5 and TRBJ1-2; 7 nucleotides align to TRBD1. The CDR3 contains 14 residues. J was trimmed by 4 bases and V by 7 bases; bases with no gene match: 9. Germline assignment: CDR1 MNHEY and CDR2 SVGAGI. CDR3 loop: CASTSAGGIYGYTF. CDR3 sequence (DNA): TGTGCCAGCACCTCGGCAGGGGGAATCTATGGCTACACCTTC.

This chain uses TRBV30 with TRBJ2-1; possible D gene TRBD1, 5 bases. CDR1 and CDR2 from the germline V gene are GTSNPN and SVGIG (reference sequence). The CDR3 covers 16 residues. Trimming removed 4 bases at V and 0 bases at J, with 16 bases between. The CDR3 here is CAWKQLKQDSYNEQFF. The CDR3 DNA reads TGTGCCTGGAAACAGCTAAAACAGGACTCCTACAATGAGCAGTTCTTC.

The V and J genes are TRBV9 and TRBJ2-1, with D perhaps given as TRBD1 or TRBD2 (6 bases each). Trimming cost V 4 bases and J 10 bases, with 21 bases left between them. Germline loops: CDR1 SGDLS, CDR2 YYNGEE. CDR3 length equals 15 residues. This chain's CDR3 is CASSFSRGVLSEQFF. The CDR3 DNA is TGTGCCAGCAGCTTCAGTAGGGGGGTGCTTTCAGAGCAGTTCTTC.

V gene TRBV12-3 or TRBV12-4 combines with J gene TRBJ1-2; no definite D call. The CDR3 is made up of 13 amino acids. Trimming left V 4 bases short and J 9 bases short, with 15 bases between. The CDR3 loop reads CASSSPVPVSYTF. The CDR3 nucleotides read TGTGCCAGCAGTTCCCCAGTTCCGGTGAGCTACACCTTC.

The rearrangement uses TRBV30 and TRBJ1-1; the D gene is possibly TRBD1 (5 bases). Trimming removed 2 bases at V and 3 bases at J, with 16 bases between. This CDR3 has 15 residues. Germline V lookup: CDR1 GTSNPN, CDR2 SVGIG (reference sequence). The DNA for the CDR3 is TGTGCCTGGAGTCCGGGACCACGAGGGGACACTGAAGCTTTCTTT. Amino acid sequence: CAWSPGPRGDTEAFF.

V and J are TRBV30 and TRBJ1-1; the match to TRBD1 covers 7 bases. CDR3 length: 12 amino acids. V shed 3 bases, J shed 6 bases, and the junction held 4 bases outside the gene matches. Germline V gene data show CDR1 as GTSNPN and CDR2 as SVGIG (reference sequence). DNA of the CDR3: TGTGCCTGGAGCCAGGGGGGAGCTGAAGCTTTCTTT. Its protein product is CAWSQGGAEAFF.

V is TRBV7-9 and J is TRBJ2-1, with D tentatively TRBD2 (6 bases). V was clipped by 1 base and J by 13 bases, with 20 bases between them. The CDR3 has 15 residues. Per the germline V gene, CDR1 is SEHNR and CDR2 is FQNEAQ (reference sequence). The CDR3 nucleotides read TGTGCCAGCAGCTTAGTACTCGGGACTCCCACGGCCCAGTTCTTC. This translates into CASSLVLGTPTAQFF.

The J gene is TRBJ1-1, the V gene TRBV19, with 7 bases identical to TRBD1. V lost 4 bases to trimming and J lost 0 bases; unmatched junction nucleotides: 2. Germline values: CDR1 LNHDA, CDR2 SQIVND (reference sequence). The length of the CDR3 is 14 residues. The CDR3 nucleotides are TGTGCCAGTAGTACAGACAGGGTGAACACTGAAGCTTTCTTT. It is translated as CASSTDRVNTEAFF.

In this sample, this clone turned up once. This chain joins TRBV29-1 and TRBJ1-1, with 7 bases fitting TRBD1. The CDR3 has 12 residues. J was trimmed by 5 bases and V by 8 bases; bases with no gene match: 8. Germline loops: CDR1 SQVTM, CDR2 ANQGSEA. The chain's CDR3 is CSLRQGGTEAFF. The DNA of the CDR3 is TGCAGCCTCCGACAGGGTGGGACTGAAGCTTTCTTT. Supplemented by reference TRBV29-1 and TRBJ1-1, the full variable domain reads SAVISQKPSRDICQRGTSLTIQCQVDSQVTMMFWYRQQPGQSLTLIATANQGSEATYESGFVIDKFPISRPNLTFSTLTVSNMSPEDSSIYLCSLRQGGTEAFFGQGTRLTVV.

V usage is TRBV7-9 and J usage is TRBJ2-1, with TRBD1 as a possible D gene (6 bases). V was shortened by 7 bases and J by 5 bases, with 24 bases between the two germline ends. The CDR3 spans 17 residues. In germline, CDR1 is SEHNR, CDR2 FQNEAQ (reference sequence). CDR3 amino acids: CASNTLGPAGQNNEQFF. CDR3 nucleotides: TGTGCCAGCAACACCCTCGGCCCGGCCGGACAGAACAATGAGCAGTTCTTC.

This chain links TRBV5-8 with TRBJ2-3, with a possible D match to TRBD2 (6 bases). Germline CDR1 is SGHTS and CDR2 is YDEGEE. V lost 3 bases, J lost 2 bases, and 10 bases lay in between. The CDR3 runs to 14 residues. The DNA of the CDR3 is TGTGCCAGCAGCTCGGGACTTCTCACAGATACGCAGTATTTT. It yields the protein CASSSGLLTDTQYF.

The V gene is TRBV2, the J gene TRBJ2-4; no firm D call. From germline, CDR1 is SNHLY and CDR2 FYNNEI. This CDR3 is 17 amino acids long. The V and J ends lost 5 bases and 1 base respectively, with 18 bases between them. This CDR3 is CASSYPRKADAKNIQYF. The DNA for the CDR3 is TGTGCCAGCAGTTACCCCCGGAAGGCCGACGCCAAAAACATTCAGTACTTC.

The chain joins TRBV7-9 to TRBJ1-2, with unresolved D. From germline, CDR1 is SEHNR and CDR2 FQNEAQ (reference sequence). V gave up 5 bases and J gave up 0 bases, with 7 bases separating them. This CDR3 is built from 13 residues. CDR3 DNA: TGTGCCAGCAGCCCCGGAGCTAACTATGGCTACACCTTC. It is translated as CASSPGANYGYTF.

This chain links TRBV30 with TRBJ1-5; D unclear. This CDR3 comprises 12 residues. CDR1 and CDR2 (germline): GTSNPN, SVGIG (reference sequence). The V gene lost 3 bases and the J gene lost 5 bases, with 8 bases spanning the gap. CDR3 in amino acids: CAWSPTYQPQHF. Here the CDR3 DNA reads TGTGCCTGGAGCCCCACCTATCAGCCCCAGCATTTT.

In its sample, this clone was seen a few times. CDR3 residues: CASSPRQGNTGELFF. CDR3 coding DNA: TGTGCCAGTAGTCCCCGACAGGGTAACACCGGGGAGCTGTTTTTT. The chain has TRBV19 and TRBJ2-2, with 7 positions matching TRBD1. This CDR3 spans 15 amino acids. V was pared by 5 bases and J by 2 bases, with 5 bases of the junction left unmatched. Germline V lookup: CDR1 LNHDA, CDR2 SQIVND (reference sequence).

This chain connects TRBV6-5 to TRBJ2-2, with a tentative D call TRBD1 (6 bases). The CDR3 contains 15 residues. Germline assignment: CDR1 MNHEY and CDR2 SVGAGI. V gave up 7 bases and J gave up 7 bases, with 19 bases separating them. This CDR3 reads CASNRYGGGHGELFF. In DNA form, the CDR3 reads TGTGCCAGCAATCGTTATGGTGGGGGCCACGGGGAGCTGTTTTTT.

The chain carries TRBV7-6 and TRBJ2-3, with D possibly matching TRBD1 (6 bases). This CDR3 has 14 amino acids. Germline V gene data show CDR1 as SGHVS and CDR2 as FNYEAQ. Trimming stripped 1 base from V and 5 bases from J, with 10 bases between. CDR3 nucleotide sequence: TGTGCCAGCAGCTTAGGCAGGGGTGGAGATACGCAGTATTTT. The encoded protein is CASSLGRGGDTQYF.

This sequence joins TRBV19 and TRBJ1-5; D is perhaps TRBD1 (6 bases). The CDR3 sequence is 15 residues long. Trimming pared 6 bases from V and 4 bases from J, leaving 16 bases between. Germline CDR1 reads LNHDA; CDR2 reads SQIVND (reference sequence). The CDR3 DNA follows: TGTGCCAGTAGGCGATCCGGGACATTTAATCAGCCCCAGCATTTT. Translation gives CASRRSGTFNQPQHF.